This T cell receptor beta chain was sequenced during a study of blood T cell repertoires in COVID-19. Study-level information: Both acute and convalescent COVID-19 samples were obtained from the United States, Italy and Spain.

J lost 6 bases, V lost 4 bases, and 12 bases had no gene match. Per germline, CDR1 SGDLS and CDR2 YYNGEE. The CDR3 covers 16 residues. Measured with immunoSEQ multiplex PCR; TCRdb has only the in-frame clones, and not every one. The profile shows roughly 120,000 clones, 81% of them singletons. The chain carries TRBV9 and TRBJ2-5, with 10 positions matching TRBD1. The TCR originated in a man aged 50 to 60 with acute or convalescent COVID-19. The material sequenced was peripheral blood. The CDR3 nucleotides read TGTGCCAGCAGCCCCCGACCGACAGGGGGCGGGAAGACCCAGTACTTC. As protein: CASSPRPTGGGKTQYF.